This T cell receptor beta chain was recovered during a study of blood T cell repertoires in COVID-19. As processed by the authors: By means of reference gene primer amplification, nucleated cell counts were estimated. The protocol was immunoSEQ multiplex PCR, while the TCRdb copy is restricted to in-frame clones and leaves out a portion. Clone size and V and J calls were adopted from that table, with D and trimming inferred from the DNA. This sample yields 200,000 to 250,000 clones, of which about 76% are seen a single time; 8% to 9% belongs to the top ten. Self-reported history from a screening survey and questionnaire set each donor's cohort. In germline, CDR1 is SNHLY, CDR2 FYNNEI. The CDR3 runs 14 residues. V dropped 3 bases and J dropped 6 bases, with 12 bases sitting between them.

The genes are TRBV2 and TRBJ2-1; D gene uncertain. The clonotype was recovered from a woman in her 50s with acute COVID-19. The sequenced sample consisted of PBMCs or T cells enriched from blood (not recorded which). The CDR3 is CASSEFGIGNEQFF. For the CDR3, the DNA is TGTGCCAGCAGTGAGTTTGGTATCGGCAATGAGCAGTTCTTC.